This T cell receptor beta chain was captured by sequencing in a study of T cell responses to AZD1222 COVID-19 vaccine. Using immunoSEQ multiplex PCR, the repertoire was profiled, and TCRdb retains in-frame clones only, with some absent. The table lists 70,000 to 75,000 clones, 80% of them singletons, with approximately 47% in the top ten. As for this clone: Its antigen remains unidentified.

Looked up from germline, CDR1 is SGHVS and CDR2 is FNYEAQ. This CDR3 is 14 amino acids long. V gave up 2 bases and J gave up 9 bases, with 14 bases separating them. General study findings and limits: Spike-specific TCR breadth and depth were elevated following two AZD1222 doses. CD4 TCRs linked to vaccination spanned spike, dominating at 160-218 and 743-854. Reportedly, nearly half of unique spike TCRs recognized epitopes outside B.1.351/B.1.1.7 mutations.

Specimen: peripheral blood, collected 28 days after the second AZD1222 dose. This clonotype originated in an adult who received the AZD1222 COVID-19 vaccine. The V call is TRBV7-6, the J call TRBJ2-1, with D perhaps matching TRBD1 or TRBD2 (6 bases each). CDR3 protein: CASSLRPEGGEQFF. DNA of the CDR3: TGTGCCAGCAGCTTAAGGCCCGAGGGGGGTGAGCAGTTCTTC.